These 32 T cell receptor beta chains were sequenced from one sample in a study of molecular identifiers for immune sequencing clone quantification. MiXCR was run by TCRdb on the PCR reads, yielding one entry per CDR3 protein. The repertoire consists of about 36,000 distinct CDR3 sequences, with approximately 18% occurring once and the leading ten covering 5.5% to 7.5%. Sequencing was carried out using naive CD8+ T cells from blood, with Jurkat cell RNA spiked in. The subset here: FACS-sorted CD8+CD4-CCR7+CD45RA+ naive T cells. These receptors were obtained from a human donor in good health. Some libraries in this study had Jurkat cell RNA spiked in.

The rearrangement uses TRBV10-3 and TRBJ2-3; the D gene could be TRBD1 or TRBD2 (5 bases each). This CDR3 comprises 13 residues. V lost 6 bases and J 0 bases, leaving 7 bases between the germline ends. Germline V gives CDR1 ENHRY, CDR2 SYGVKD. The CDR3 loop reads CAIRGDSTDTQYF. CDR3 sequence (DNA): TGTGCCATCAGGGGGGACAGCACAGATACGCAGTATTTT.

Many counts were recorded for this clonotype. The rearrangement uses TRBV7-8 and TRBJ2-5, with TRBD2 identical over 7 bases. The V and J ends lost 7 bases and 5 bases, in that order; junction bases with no gene match: 16. The CDR3 is 16 residues long. The germline CDR1 and CDR2 sequences are SGHVS and FQNEAQ. CDR3 in DNA: TGTGCCAGCACCAAGTGGGCGGCGTCCGGGGGGGAGACCCAGTACTTC. It is translated as CASTKWAASGGETQYF. Full variable domain (missing parts from reference TRBV7-8 and TRBJ2-5): GAGVSQSPRYKVAKRGQDVALRCDPISGHVSLFWYQQALGQGPEFLTYFQNEAQLDKSGLPSDRFFAERPEGSVSTLKIQRTQQEDSAVYLCASTKWAASGGETQYFGPGTRLLVL.

By share, this clonotype ranks as medium-sized (0.01 to 0.1%). This chain uses TRBV5-1 with TRBJ2-1; D ambiguous. Trimming took 1 base from V and 8 from J, leaving 13 bases between them. This CDR3 has 14 amino acids. The germline V gene encodes CDR1 SGHRS and CDR2 YFSETQ. CDR3 region: CASSLSTGLYEQFF. In DNA, the CDR3 is TGCGCCAGCAGCTTGTCGACTGGTCTTTATGAGCAGTTCTTC. Using reference TRBV5-1 and TRBJ2-1 for the parts outside the CDR3, the full variable domain is KAGVTQTPRYLIKTRGQQVTLSCSPISGHRSVSWYQQTPGQGLQFLFEYFSETQRNKGNFPGRFSGRQFSNSRSEMNVSTLELGDSALYLCASSLSTGLYEQFFGPGTRLTVL.

This clonotype came up many times. The chain uses TRBV28 and TRBJ2-3, with D perhaps TRBD1 or TRBD2 (5 bases each). Trimming stripped 2 bases from V and 2 bases from J, with 8 bases between. Germline V gene lookup returns CDR1 MDHEN and CDR2 SYDVKM. The CDR3 covers 14 residues. For the CDR3, the DNA is TGTGCCAGCAGTTTAGGGGGTGCCACAGATACGCAGTATTTT. Its translation is CASSLGGATDTQYF.

This clonotype was detected a few times. The V call is TRBV5-8, the J call TRBJ2-1, with 8 nucleotides matching TRBD2. The CDR3 has 15 residues. Germline-derived CDR1 and CDR2 are SGHTS and YDEGEE. J gave up 8 bases and V 0 bases, and 7 bases lay outside the gene matches. The CDR3 nucleotides are TGTGCCAGCAGCTTGGGTTTAGCGGGATGGTATGAGCAGTTCTTC. This translates into CASSLGLAGWYEQFF.

This chain uses TRBV3-1 with TRBJ2-1, with 9 nucleotides matching TRBD2. CDR3 length: 13 residues. The germline V gene encodes CDR1 LGHDT and CDR2 YNNKEL (reference sequence). The ends lost 5 bases at V and 7 bases at J; junction bases unmatched: 3. The CDR3: CASSGLAINEQFF. The CDR3 DNA follows: TGTGCCAGCAGCGGACTAGCGATAAATGAGCAGTTCTTC.

This clonotype was seen repeatedly, ten times or more. The rearrangement uses TRBV6-6 and TRBJ1-5; D is undetermined. With 7 bases removed from V and 6 bases from J, the gap between germline ends came to 13 bases. Germline lookup yields CDR1 MNHNY and CDR2 SVGAGI (reference sequence). The CDR3 sequence is 13 residues long. In nucleotides, the CDR3 is TGTGCCAGCACCGGAGGCTGGGCTCAGCCCCAGCATTTT. It yields the protein CASTGGWAQPQHF.

This clonotype was observed a handful of times. In DNA form, the CDR3 reads TGCGCCAGCAGCCAAGACGTAAATTACAATGAGCAGTTCTTC. It encodes CASSQDVNYNEQFF. This chain uses TRBV4-1 with TRBJ2-1; D is uncertain. There are 14 residues in the CDR3. The ends were cut back, 0 bases at V and 4 bases at J, with 7 bases in the middle. Per the germline V gene, CDR1 is MGHRA and CDR2 is YSYEKL.

This clonotype was counted ten times or more. V and J are TRBV6-2 or TRBV6-3 and TRBJ2-7; D could derive from TRBD1 or TRBD2 (5 bases each). From germline, CDR1 is MNHEY and CDR2 SVGEGT. The CDR3 length is 14 residues. V was cut by 3 bases and J by 3 bases, with 12 bases left in between. The CDR3 sequence: CASSYRGTLYEQYF. The CDR3 DNA sequence: TGTGCCAGCAGTTATCGAGGGACGCTCTACGAGCAGTACTTC.

This sequence joins TRBV27 and TRBJ2-3; D is perhaps TRBD2 (6 bases). This CDR3 contains 14 residues. Trimming shortened V by 5 bases and J by 4 bases, and 13 bases separated the two germline ends. Germline CDR1 and CDR2: MNHEY and SMNVEV (reference sequence). As DNA, the CDR3 is TGTGCCAGCAGTGATCTAGCGATCCCAGATACGCAGTATTTT. As protein: CASSDLAIPDTQYF.

This clonotype appeared a few times. The CDR3 protein is CASSLAGAGELFF. The CDR3 nucleotides are TGTGCCAGCAGCTTAGCGGGAGCCGGGGAGCTGTTTTTT. This chain uses TRBV7-2 with TRBJ2-2, with TRBD2 as a possible D gene (5 bases). Trimming removed 0 bases at V and 6 bases at J, with 5 bases between. CDR1 and CDR2 from the germline V gene are SGHTA and FQGNSA. This CDR3 has 13 residues.

By frequency in the sample, this clonotype is medium-sized. The chain has TRBV4-3 and TRBJ2-7, with 9 nucleotides matching TRBD2. V trimming: 1 base; J trimming: 7 bases; junction bases outside the gene matches: 11. The CDR3 consists of 16 residues. Germline CDR1 and CDR2: LGHNA and YSLEER. This chain's CDR3 is CASSQVAVAGENEQYF. In nucleotides, the CDR3 is TGCGCCAGCAGCCAAGTGGCGGTAGCGGGAGAAAATGAGCAGTACTTC.

This clonotype has ten or more counts. V and J are TRBV6-2 or TRBV6-3 and TRBJ2-7; 8 nucleotides agree with TRBD2. With V trimmed by 5 bases and J by 5 bases, 8 bases remained unmatched. This CDR3 contains 14 residues. Germline lookup yields CDR1 MNHEY and CDR2 SVGEGT. This chain's CDR3 is CASSDWREDDEQYF. CDR3 nucleotide sequence: TGTGCCAGCAGTGACTGGCGGGAGGATGACGAGCAGTACTTC.

The table lists this clonotype with a few counts. This chain joins TRBV7-9 and TRBJ2-5, with D unresolved. Trimming cost V 1 base and J 1 base, with 4 bases left between them. Germline CDR1 reads SEHNR; CDR2 reads FQNEAQ (reference sequence). The CDR3 spans 13 residues. CDR3 in amino acids: CASSLGTQETQYF. Written as DNA, the CDR3 is TGTGCCAGCAGCTTAGGGACCCAAGAGACCCAGTACTTC.

This clonotype was observed at least ten times. This sequence joins TRBV4-3 and TRBJ2-3, with TRBD2 matching over 8 bases. The V and J ends lost 1 base and 2 bases, in that order; junction bases with no gene match: 5. The CDR3 runs 16 residues. Germline-derived CDR1 and CDR2 are LGHNA and YSLEER. The CDR3 region has the DNA TGCGCCAGCAGCCAAGTGTTAGCGGGAACCACAGATACGCAGTATTTT. This sequence encodes CASSQVLAGTTDTQYF.

This clonotype has at least ten counts. Here the CDR3 reads CASSSGTYEQYF. CDR3 coding DNA: TGTGCCAGCAGCTCCGGGACCTACGAGCAGTACTTC. The chain couples TRBV7-9 to TRBJ2-7, with D possibly TRBD2 on 5 matching bases. The CDR3 is 12 residues long. Germline V gene data show CDR1 as SEHNR and CDR2 as FQNEAQ (reference sequence). Trimming cost V 4 bases and J 2 bases, with 6 bases left between them.

This clonotype appeared many times. CDR3 DNA sequence: TGCGCCAGCAGCTGGGGACTAGCGGGAACAGGGTACTACGAGCAGTACTTC. It yields the protein CASSWGLAGTGYYEQYF. The V call is TRBV5-1, the J call TRBJ2-7; 13 bases match TRBD2. CDR1 is SGHRS and CDR2 is YFSETQ in the germline V gene. The CDR3 sequence is 17 residues long. The V and J ends lost 3 bases and 3 bases, in that order; junction bases with no gene match: 9.

The CDR3 DNA reads as TGTGCCGGCGAGGATGACTGGGGCTACACCTTC. Its translation is CAGEDDWGYTF. The gene calls are TRBV28 and TRBJ1-2; unclear D gene. V was trimmed by 11 bases and J by 8 bases, leaving 15 bases between them. The CDR3 is 11 residues long. Per the germline V gene, CDR1 is MDHEN and CDR2 is SYDVKM.

There are many counts of this clonotype. The V gene is TRBV7-9, the J gene TRBJ2-7; D possibly uses TRBD1 or TRBD2 (5 bases each). Germline V gene sequence: CDR1 SEHNR, CDR2 FQNEAQ (reference sequence). The CDR3 loop spans 14 amino acids. V dropped 4 bases and J dropped 1 base, with 11 bases sitting between them. The CDR3 is CASSSRDASYEQYF. In DNA form, the CDR3 reads TGTGCCAGCAGCTCCAGGGACGCTTCCTACGAGCAGTACTTC. Variable domain in full (rest from reference TRBV7-9 and TRBJ2-7): DTGVSQNPRHKITKRGQNVTFRCDPISEHNRLYWYRQTLGQGPEFLTYFQNEAQLEKSRLLSDRFSAERPKGSFSTLEIQRTEQGDSAMYLCASSSRDASYEQYFGPGTRLTVT.

Ten or more counts support this clonotype. This chain connects TRBV9 to TRBJ2-5; maybe TRBD2 (5 bases). This CDR3 comprises 13 residues. Trimming pared 1 base from V and 4 bases from J, leaving 8 bases between. Germline V gene sequence: CDR1 SGDLS, CDR2 YYNGEE. CDR3 protein: CASSVRGGETQYF. For the CDR3, the DNA is TGTGCCAGCAGCGTACGGGGTGGAGAGACCCAGTACTTC. Using reference TRBV9 and TRBJ2-5 for the parts outside the CDR3, the full variable domain is DSGVTQTPKHLITATGQRVTLRCSPRSGDLSVYWYQQSLDQGLQFLIQYYNGEERAKGNILERFSAQQFPDLHSELNLSSLELGDSALYFCASSVRGGETQYFGPGTRLLVL.

This clonotype was detected only a few times. The chain uses TRBV28 and TRBJ1-5; D not resolved. Germline assignment: CDR1 MDHEN and CDR2 SYDVKM. V lost 5 bases, J lost 0 bases, and 11 bases lay in between. CDR3 length equals 15 residues. Here the CDR3 reads CASSPPGYSNQPQHF. The CDR3 DNA reads as TGTGCCAGCAGTCCCCCAGGATATAGCAATCAGCCCCAGCATTTT.

In its sample, this clonotype was seen many times. This chain uses TRBV20-1 with TRBJ1-5, with D perhaps TRBD1 (6 bases). The CDR3 contains 12 residues. CDR1 is DFQATT, CDR2 SNEGSKA, per germline (reference sequence). Trimming stripped 3 bases from V and 9 bases from J, with 12 bases between. In DNA, the CDR3 is TGCAGTGCTAGGGAGGGGGGAGGGCCCCAGCATTTT. Translation: CSAREGGGPQHF.

This clonotype was picked up many times. V and J are TRBV27 and TRBJ2-7; 10 bases are a match to TRBD2. J gave up 2 bases and V 5 bases, and 6 bases lay outside the gene matches. Per the germline V gene, CDR1 is MNHEY and CDR2 is SMNVEV (reference sequence). The CDR3 is 15 amino acids. CDR3 coding DNA: TGTGCCAGCAGTCCCCTAGCGGGAGTTACCTACGAGCAGTACTTC. Encoded protein: CASSPLAGVTYEQYF.

The V and J genes are TRBV11-2 and TRBJ2-7; 8 nucleotides align to TRBD2. J was trimmed by 3 bases and V by 6 bases; bases with no gene match: 13. Germline V lookup: CDR1 SGHAT, CDR2 FQNNGV. The CDR3 covers 16 residues. The CDR3 reads CASRDSVTSVNYEQYF. The DNA of the CDR3 is TGTGCCAGCAGGGACAGTGTGACTAGCGTGAACTACGAGCAGTACTTC.

This clonotype has just a few counts. This chain's CDR3 is CASSYSIPGQKGWSSYEQYF. The DNA of the CDR3 is TGTGCCAGCAGTTACTCTATTCCGGGACAGAAAGGGTGGAGCTCCTACGAGCAGTACTTC. The rearrangement uses TRBV6-2 or TRBV6-3 and TRBJ2-7, with 7 nucleotides matching TRBD1. The germline gives CDR1 MNHEY, CDR2 SVGEGT. The CDR3 loop spans 20 amino acids. V trimming: 0 bases; J trimming: 0 bases; junction bases outside the gene matches: 17.

This clonotype has a count of ten or more. The chain has TRBV20-1 and TRBJ2-7; no firm D call. In germline, CDR1 is DFQATT, CDR2 SNEGSKA (reference sequence). V was trimmed by 0 bases and J by 2 bases, leaving 11 bases between them. The length of the CDR3 is 14 residues. The CDR3 protein is CSARDRSSTYEQYF. The CDR3 DNA reads as TGCAGTGCTAGAGATCGTAGTAGTACCTACGAGCAGTACTTC.

The chain recombines TRBV11-2 with TRBJ2-7, with 8 bases fitting TRBD2. Germline loops: CDR1 SGHAT, CDR2 FQNNGV. The V segment lost 1 base and the J segment 10 bases; nucleotides outside the gene matches: 6. The CDR3 is 13 residues long. CDR3 sequence: CASSLGAAGDQYF. The CDR3 bases are TGTGCCAGCAGCTTAGGGGCAGCGGGAGACCAGTACTTC. The complete variable domain, with remaining parts taken from reference TRBV11-2 and TRBJ2-7, reads EAGVAQSPRYKIIEKRQSVAFWCNPISGHATLYWYQQILGQGPKLLIQFQNNGVVDDSQLPKDRFSAERLKGVDSTLKIQPAKLEDSAVYLCASSLGAAGDQYFGPGTRLTVT.

There are a few counts of this clonotype. This chain joins TRBV4-3 and TRBJ2-5; D is perhaps TRBD1 (6 bases). The CDR3 length is 14 residues. Germline-derived CDR1 and CDR2 are LGHNA and YSLEER. The V end was cut by 5 bases, the J end by 4 bases, with 14 bases between. CDR3 in DNA: TGCGCCAGCAGCTCTAGCCCCAGGGGAGAGACCCAGTACTTC. Translating gives CASSSSPRGETQYF.

This clonotype was counted at least ten times. The rearrangement uses TRBV5-1 and TRBJ2-7; TRBD2 matches 11 bases. Germline V gives CDR1 SGHRS, CDR2 YFSETQ. The CDR3 sequence is 16 residues long. With V trimmed by 4 bases and J by 1 base, 7 bases remained unmatched. The CDR3 is CASSTDSGRASYEQYF. The CDR3 DNA reads as TGCGCCAGCAGCACCGATAGCGGGAGGGCGTCCTACGAGCAGTACTTC.

The chain recombines TRBV11-2 with TRBJ2-1; the D is unclear. This CDR3 contains 13 residues. Germline V CDR1 and CDR2: SGHAT, FQNNGV. The germline V and J ends were trimmed by 4 bases and 7 bases, with 11 bases remaining between them. Here the CDR3 DNA reads TGTGCCAGCAGCTCAAACCCACGGAATGAGCAGTTCTTC. It is translated as CASSSNPRNEQFF.

This clonotype was found many times. The genes are TRBV13 and TRBJ2-7; D gene unclear. V was cut by 5 bases and J by 5 bases, with 10 bases left in between. The CDR3 length is 12 residues. Germline CDR1 PRHDT, CDR2 FYEKMQ (reference sequence). CDR3 bases: TGTGCCAGCAGCGGCCTTAATCACGAGCAGTACTTC. This translates into CASSGLNHEQYF.

This clonotype was seen at least ten times. V and J are TRBV7-6 and TRBJ2-3, with unresolved D. The CDR3 length is 14 residues. V lost 0 bases and J 1 base, leaving 5 bases between the germline ends. Germline CDR1 reads SGHVS; CDR2 reads FNYEAQ. The CDR3 loop reads CASSLAWGTDTQYF. CDR3 DNA sequence: TGTGCCAGCAGCTTAGCCTGGGGCACAGATACGCAGTATTTT.